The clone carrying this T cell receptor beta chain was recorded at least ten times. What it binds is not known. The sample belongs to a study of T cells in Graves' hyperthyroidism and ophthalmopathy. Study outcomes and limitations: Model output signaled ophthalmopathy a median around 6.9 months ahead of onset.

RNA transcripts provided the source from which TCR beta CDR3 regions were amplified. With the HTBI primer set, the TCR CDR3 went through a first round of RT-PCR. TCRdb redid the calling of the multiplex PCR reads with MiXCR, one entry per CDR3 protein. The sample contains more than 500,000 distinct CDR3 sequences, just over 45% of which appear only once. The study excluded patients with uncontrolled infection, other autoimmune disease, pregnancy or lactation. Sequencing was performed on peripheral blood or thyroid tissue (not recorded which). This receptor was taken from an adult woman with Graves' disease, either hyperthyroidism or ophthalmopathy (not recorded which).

CDR3 sequence (DNA): TGTGCCATCAGTGAGTCTCGGAGGTCTGGTGGGGAGCTGTTTTTT. Encoded protein: CAISESRRSGGELFF. The J gene is TRBJ2-2, the V gene TRBV10-3; TRBD2 might be the D (5 bases). Trimming left V 0 bases short and J 8 bases short, with 13 bases between. This CDR3 is 15 amino acids long. Germline V CDR1 and CDR2: ENHRY, SYGVKD.